These 20 T cell receptor beta chains were sequenced from one sample in a study of T-cell memory formation after mild COVID-19. TCRdb processed the 5' RACE reads anew with MiXCR; each CDR3 protein has one entry. The data contain about 470,000 distinct CDR3 sequences, more than 20% of them singletons. What was sequenced was PBMCs or a T cell subset sorted from them (not recorded which). The source of these receptors is an adult woman who had mild COVID-19 (a few samples of this study predate the infection). Cell type and time point are not known.

The DNA for the CDR3 is TGTGCCACCAGCAGAGTCGGAGGTATGCTTAACTATGGCTACACCTTC. This translates into CATSRVGGMLNYGYTF. This chain connects TRBV15 to TRBJ1-2; no reliable D call. Trimming cost V 1 base and J 1 base, with 13 bases left between them. This CDR3 comprises 16 residues. Germline V lookup: CDR1 LNHNV, CDR2 YYDKDF (reference sequence).

As concerns this clonotype: A much larger clone lies a single base off, so this may be a read error. The rearrangement joins TRBV3-1 to TRBJ1-6; 7 bases fit TRBD1. Germline lookup yields CDR1 LGHDT and CDR2 YNNKEL (reference sequence). The CDR3 spans 15 residues. J lost 10 bases, V lost 6 bases, and 12 bases had no gene match. The CDR3 is CASRPPGQLKSPLHF. For the CDR3, the DNA is TGTGCCAGCAGACCTCCGGGACAGCTTAAGTCACCCCTCCACTTT.

This clonotype was seen more than once but under ten times. The chain joins TRBV20-1 to TRBJ2-1, with TRBD2 identical over 9 bases. J lost 0 bases, V lost 0 bases, and 3 bases had no gene match. This CDR3 is 16 amino acids long. The germline V gene has CDR1 DFQATT and CDR2 SNEGSKA (reference sequence). The CDR3 region is CSARDRRGGSYNEQFF. The CDR3 nucleotides read TGCAGTGCTAGAGATCGGCGGGGGGGCTCCTACAATGAGCAGTTCTTC.

This chain joins TRBV28 and TRBJ2-3; D is uncertain. Germline V CDR1 and CDR2: MDHEN, SYDVKM. The V and J ends lost 1 base and 0 bases respectively, with 5 bases between them. CDR3 length equals 14 residues. CDR3 sequence reads: CASSLLTSTDTQYF. The DNA for the CDR3 is TGTGCCAGCAGTTTATTGACTAGCACAGATACGCAGTATTTT.

The chain carries TRBV12-3 or TRBV12-4 and TRBJ2-7; 8 bases map to TRBD2. The CDR3 consists of 13 residues. Trimming at V came to 9 bases and at J to 6 bases, leaving 10 bases not matched to a gene. The CDR3 coding sequence is TGTGCCAGTAACGCGGGAGGCTCGCCCGAGCAGTACTTC. Encoded protein: CASNAGGSPEQYF.

The CDR3 coding sequence is TGTGCCAGCAGTTGGGGGGACAGGGTGAACACTGAAGCTTTCTTT. Its protein is CASSWGDRVNTEAFF. J is TRBJ1-1 and V is TRBV28; 9 nucleotides align to TRBD1. The CDR3 extends over 15 amino acids. The J segment lost 0 bases and the V segment lost 4 bases, leaving 3 bases of the junction unmatched. The V gene's germline CDR1 is MDHEN and CDR2 SYDVKM.

This clonotype turned up a few times. This chain uses TRBV5-6 with TRBJ2-7, with D unclear. V gave up 2 bases and J gave up 6 bases, with 15 bases separating them. This CDR3 is 14 amino acids long. Germline V CDR1 and CDR2: SGHDT, YYEEEE. CDR3 nucleotide sequence: TGTGCCAGCAGCTTCGACTCTCTTTCCGTCGAGCAGTACTTC. It is translated as CASSFDSLSVEQYF.

The chain recombines TRBV3-1 with TRBJ1-2; D ambiguous. This CDR3 region has 16 residues. The V end was cut by 4 bases, the J end by 1 base, with 16 bases between. Per the germline V gene, CDR1 is LGHDT and CDR2 is YNNKEL (reference sequence). The DNA of the CDR3 is TGTGCCAGCAGCCTAACGCTTTCGGGGTATAACTATGGCTACACCTTC. Translating it yields CASSLTLSGYNYGYTF.

This clonotype was seen a few times. This chain uses TRBV12-3 or TRBV12-4 with TRBJ2-1, with D hard to call. This CDR3 comprises 13 residues. Trimming removed 8 bases from V and 8 bases from J, with 16 bases in between. The CDR3, as DNA: TGTGCCAGCGGACCCTCTCCCGGCGATGAGCAGTTCTTC. It translates to CASGPSPGDEQFF.

The rearrangement links TRBV19 to TRBJ2-7, with no clear D. The V and J ends lost 3 bases and 0 bases respectively, with 9 bases between them. This CDR3 has 14 residues. CDR1 and CDR2 from the germline V gene are LNHDA and SQIVND (reference sequence). The CDR3 spells CASSIHQNSYEQYF. The CDR3, as DNA: TGTGCCAGTAGTATCCATCAAAACTCCTACGAGCAGTACTTC.

V gene TRBV7-2 combines with J gene TRBJ2-5; 9 bases map to TRBD2. Germline loops: CDR1 SGHTA, CDR2 FQGNSA. The CDR3 sequence is 15 residues long. J lost 1 base, V lost 2 bases, and 2 bases had no gene match. Written as DNA, the CDR3 is TGTGCCAGCAGCTTACGGACTAGCGCCCAAGAGACCCAGTACTTC. Encoded protein: CASSLRTSAQETQYF.

The rearrangement joins TRBV2 to TRBJ1-5, with D hard to call. Looked up from germline, CDR1 is SNHLY and CDR2 is FYNNEI. V shed 6 bases and J shed 9 bases, with 9 bases lying between them. This CDR3 comprises 11 residues. CDR3 sequence (DNA): TGTGCCAGCAGACGTCTCGGGCCCCAGCATTTT. Residues: CASRRLGPQHF.

There are a few counts of this clonotype. The chain couples TRBV5-1 to TRBJ2-3, with 8 bases that match TRBD2. V shed 4 bases, J shed 4 bases, and the junction held 8 bases outside the gene matches. Germline loops: CDR1 SGHRS, CDR2 YFSETQ. CDR3 size: 15 residues. CDR3 sequence: CASSPGAGEADTQYF. CDR3 nucleotides: TGCGCCAGCAGCCCGGGAGCGGGAGAAGCAGATACGCAGTATTTT.

This clonotype was seen a few times. This rearrangement joins TRBV3-1 to TRBJ2-7, with D possibly matching TRBD1 (6 bases). The CDR3 is made up of 18 amino acids. CDR1 is LGHDT, CDR2 YNNKEL, per germline (reference sequence). Trimming removed 2 bases from V and 3 bases from J, with 23 bases in between. This CDR3 is CASSQKSVNRVWYYEQYF. The CDR3, as DNA: TGTGCCAGCAGCCAAAAGAGTGTCAACAGGGTCTGGTACTACGAGCAGTACTTC.

The table lists this clonotype with a few counts. V is TRBV7-9 and J is TRBJ2-1; D perhaps matches TRBD1 (5 bases). Trimming left V 5 bases short and J 0 bases short, with 11 bases between. The CDR3 has 15 amino acids. Per germline, CDR1 SEHNR and CDR2 FQNEAQ (reference sequence). CDR3 in DNA: TGTGCCAGCAGCCGACAGTGGAGCTCCTACAATGAGCAGTTCTTC. Translation gives CASSRQWSSYNEQFF.

This chain links TRBV7-9 with TRBJ2-7; 10 nucleotides align to TRBD1. J gave up 12 bases and V 5 bases, and 7 bases lay outside the gene matches. Germline-derived CDR1 and CDR2 are SEHNR and FQNEAQ (reference sequence). This CDR3 is built from 12 residues. The CDR3 loop reads CASSRDRGSVYF. The DNA for the CDR3 is TGTGCCAGCAGCCGGGACAGGGGTAGCGTGTACTTC.

This sequence joins TRBV19 and TRBJ2-2; 11 nucleotides agree with TRBD1. V lost 3 bases to trimming and J lost 3 bases; unmatched junction nucleotides: 12. The CDR3 totals 19 residues. CDR1 is LNHDA and CDR2 is SQIVND in the germline V gene (reference sequence). For the CDR3, the DNA is TGTGCCAGTAGTATGGGCTTCCCTCGGACAGGGGGCTACACCGGGGAGCTGTTTTTT. Protein product: CASSMGFPRTGGYTGELFF.

This chain connects TRBV11-2 to TRBJ1-2; D might be TRBD1 (6 bases). Germline V gives CDR1 SGHAT, CDR2 FQNNGV. The V end lost 4 bases, the J end lost 5 bases, and 23 bases lay between the germline ends. This CDR3 is built from 17 residues. The CDR3 region has the DNA TGTGCCAGCAGCTCGACCGACATAACAGGGTTCCGGTATGGCTACACCTTC. It encodes CASSSTDITGFRYGYTF.

This clonotype was recorded a few times. The chain recombines TRBV6-2 or TRBV6-3 with TRBJ2-2, with D perhaps TRBD2 (6 bases). V lost 6 bases and J lost 1, with 9 bases in between. The germline V gene has CDR1 MNHEY and CDR2 SVGEGT. The CDR3 totals 14 residues. CDR3 loop: CASRWDLNTGELFF. The CDR3 DNA is TGTGCCAGCAGATGGGACTTGAACACCGGGGAGCTGTTTTTT.

This clonotype appeared a few times. The CDR3 reads CASSQDPTGANVLTF. The CDR3, as DNA: TGTGCCAGCAGCCAAGATCCCACTGGGGCCAACGTCCTGACTTTC. The chain has TRBV4-2 and TRBJ2-6; D call uncertain. From germline, CDR1 is LGHNA and CDR2 YNFKEQ. The CDR3 is 15 amino acids. The V gene lost 0 bases and the J gene lost 2 bases, with 5 bases spanning the gap.